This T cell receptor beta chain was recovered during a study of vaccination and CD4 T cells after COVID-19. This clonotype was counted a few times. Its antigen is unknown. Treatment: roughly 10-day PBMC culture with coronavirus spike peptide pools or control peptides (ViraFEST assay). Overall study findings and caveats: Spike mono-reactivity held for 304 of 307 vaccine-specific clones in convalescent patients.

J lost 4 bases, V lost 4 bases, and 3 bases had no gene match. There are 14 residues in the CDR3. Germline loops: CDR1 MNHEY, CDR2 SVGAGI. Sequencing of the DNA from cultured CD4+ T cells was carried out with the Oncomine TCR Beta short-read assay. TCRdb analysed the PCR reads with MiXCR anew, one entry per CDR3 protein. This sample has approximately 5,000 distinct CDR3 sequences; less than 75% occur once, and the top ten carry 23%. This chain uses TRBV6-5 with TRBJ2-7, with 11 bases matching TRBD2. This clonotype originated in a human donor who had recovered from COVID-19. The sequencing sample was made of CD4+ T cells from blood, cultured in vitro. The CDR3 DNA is TGTGCCAGCAGTTTGACTAGCGGGACTTACGAGCAGTACTTC. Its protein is CASSLTSGTYEQYF.